This TCR beta chain stems from a study of blood T cell repertoires in COVID-19. The CDR3 is 14 residues long. V lost 0 bases, J lost 5 bases, and 11 bases lay in between. The germline V gene has CDR1 SGHRS and CDR2 YFSETQ. Some clones are missing from TCRdb's copy, which holds only in-frame ones; the method was immunoSEQ multiplex PCR. The sample includes more than 200,000 clones, 75% to 90% seen only once; the top ten take around 1.8%. The clonotype comes from a man younger than 40 with active or convalescent COVID-19. Material for sequencing was peripheral blood. This chain links TRBV5-1 with TRBJ2-5; weak D call: TRBD1 (5 bases). The CDR3 is CASSLAPGRETQYF. CDR3 nucleotides: TGCGCCAGCAGCTTGGCCCCAGGGCGGGAGACCCAGTACTTC.